This entry concerns a single T cell receptor beta chain. What it binds is unknown. PCR was performed using 60 Vbeta and 13 Jbeta primers. Libraries were prepared by immunoSEQ multiplex PCR; TCRdb keeps only in-frame clonotypes and omits some of them. The sample records 150,000 to 200,000 clones, over 80% being singletons. Germline CDR1 reads ENHRY; CDR2 reads SYGVKD. The J segment lost 0 bases and the V segment lost 3 bases, leaving 2 bases of the junction unmatched. The CDR3 length is 16 residues. This sample stems from a study of cytomegalovirus exposure and HLA in healthy donors. Overall study results and limits: In a later analysis, an Asian-associated ancestry cluster reportedly showed fewer N-insertions than the approximately 670-donor mean. Later analysis indicated greater clonal expansion among HLA-associated TCR beta chains than among equally common other chains. Highly shared variants forming one cluster were likely a sequencing artifact.

This sequence joins TRBV10-3 and TRBJ2-1; 10 bases agree with TRBD2. Sample: PBMCs. The receptor was isolated from a man aged 45 to 65 in good health and CMV-seronegative. CDR3 in DNA: TGTGCCATCAGTGATACTAGCGGGGTCTCCTACAATGAGCAGTTCTTC. The encoded protein is CAISDTSGVSYNEQFF.